The TCR beta chain described here comes from a study of identifying expanded T cells in peripheral blood (dated by TCRdb to the late 2010s). Notes on the research overall: Technical replicates were generated by sequencing separate aliquots of the same genomic DNA pool, with four replicates compared pairwise.

TCRbeta CDR3 regions were profiled with the immunoSEQ Assay using bias-controlled multiplex PCR amplification of genomic DNA. Per the source publication's procedure: To quantify the absolute abundance of each unique TCRbeta CDR3 region, the sequences were collapsed and filtered. Two models were used to test differential abundance: a binomial model (Fisher-equivalent) and a beta-binomial model that adds time-dependent variance fitted from healthy donors. Any clone with fewer than 5 combined templates was excluded, and a clone was called differentially abundant if its Benjamini-Hochberg FDR was below 0.01. In the beta-binomial model, variance was expressed as a function of the total template count across the two samples, in the form v = (b*log(k)+a)^2. The table was pulled from immuneACCESS by TCRdb, which kept in-frame rearrangements only. Such tables lose some clones; where checked, under half of the loss comes from unresolved V genes, and the rest has no known cause. For V, J and clone size, that table is used; D and trimming come from the DNA. The table for this sample lists 55,000 to 60,000 clones; around nine tenths of them were counted only once. The top ten clonotypes cover around 3.3% of the sample.

During the collection period, no infections or other immune events were recorded for the healthy donors. Time-dependent variance in a beta-binomial model of T-cell clone differential abundance was calibrated using healthy-donor blood repertoires as a training cohort. The training cohort included around 10 healthy donors, of whom 3 were female and 7 were male. Donor ages ranged from 29 to 64 years, with an average of 43 years. Obtained from a commercial supplier, whole blood was collected from each healthy donor at three time points set around two weeks apart. For immunosequencing, genomic DNA was extracted from unsorted whole blood. With regard to this clone: Its antigen specificity is not known. It has no much larger one-base neighbor in the sample; base qualities were not kept.

Broad study findings and their caveats: In all healthy donors, the variance in clone template counts between samples taken roughly 14 days apart rose significantly as total template count increased. Approximately 1.2 differentially abundant clones were flagged by the binomial model between technical replicates, whereas about 15 and 18 were flagged over around two weeks and four weeks, respectively. Across all healthy-donor time intervals, the beta-binomial model significantly lowered both the number of clones called differentially abundant and the false-positive rate. It was expected by the authors that biological variance in healthy repertoires might increase further over much longer intervals, such as months to years.

The CDR3 holds 16 amino acids from the cysteine to the phenylalanine. The kept DNA is CDR3 alone, 48 bases in frame from the first base. The V end gives up 3 bases and the J end 4 bases, leaving 10 bases in the junction not matched to a gene. From the germline V gene (reference sequence), CDR1 is LNHDA and CDR2 is SQIVND. The V and J genes are TRBV19 and TRBJ1-2; the junction holds 8 bases that match TRBD1. Sequencing input: blood. The receptor's source is a person between 18 and 75 years old in good health. The CDR3 protein: CASSMGPTGGVYGYTF. Read as DNA, the sequence is TGTGCCAGTAGTATGGGCCCTACAGGGGGTGTCTATGGCTACACCTTC.